This TCR beta chain stems from a study of blood T cell repertoires in COVID-19. As for the study in general: T cells, B-cell-depleted T cells, or PBMCs provided the cDNA or gDNA that served as material.

Germline CDR1 and CDR2: SGHNT and YYREEE (reference sequence). Trimming took 6 bases from V and 0 from J, leaving 12 bases between them. There are 15 residues in the CDR3. Data came from immunoSEQ multiplex PCR; TCRdb stores just in-frame clones and leaves some out. The sample holds about 440,000 clones; 80% to 95% are singletons and the top ten take more than 0.55%. The origin of this receptor is a young man who had recovered from COVID-19. The sample taken for sequencing was PBMCs or T cells enriched from blood (not recorded which). V usage is TRBV5-4 and J usage is TRBJ2-2; tentatively, D is TRBD2 (6 bases). The CDR3 reads CASTRGTANTGELFF. The CDR3 DNA reads TGTGCCAGCACCCGCGGGACTGCGAACACCGGGGAGCTGTTTTTT.